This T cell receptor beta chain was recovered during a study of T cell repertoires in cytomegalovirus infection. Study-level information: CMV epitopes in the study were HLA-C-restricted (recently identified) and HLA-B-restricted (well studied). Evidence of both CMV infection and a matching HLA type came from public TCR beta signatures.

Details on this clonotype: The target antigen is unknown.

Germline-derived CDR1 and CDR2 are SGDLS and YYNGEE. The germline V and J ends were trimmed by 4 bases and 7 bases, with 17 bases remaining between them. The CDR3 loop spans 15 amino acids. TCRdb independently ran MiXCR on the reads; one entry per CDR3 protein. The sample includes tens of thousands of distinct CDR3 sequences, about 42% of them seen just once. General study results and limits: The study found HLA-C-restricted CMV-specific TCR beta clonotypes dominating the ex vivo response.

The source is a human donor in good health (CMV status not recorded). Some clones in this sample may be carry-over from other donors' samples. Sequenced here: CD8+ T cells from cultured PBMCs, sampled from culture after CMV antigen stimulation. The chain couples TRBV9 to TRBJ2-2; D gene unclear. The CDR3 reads CASSITIKGHGELFF. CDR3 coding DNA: TGTGCCAGCAGCATAACAATCAAGGGCCACGGGGAGCTGTTTTTT.